Shown below are 29 T cell receptor beta chains from a single sample sequenced in a study of T cells after yellow fever vaccination. TCRdb fed the 5' RACE reads into MiXCR, producing one record per CDR3 protein. The sample has 500,000 to 650,000 distinct CDR3 sequences; roughly 12% are singletons. The specimen was PBMCs, collected on the day of the yellow fever booster vaccination. The receptors derive from a man under 40 who received the YFV17D yellow fever vaccine.

The chain combines TRBV27 with TRBJ1-2; maybe TRBD1 (6 bases). Germline lookup yields CDR1 MNHEY and CDR2 SMNVEV (reference sequence). Trimming shortened V by 5 bases and J by 8 bases, and 12 bases separated the two germline ends. The CDR3 totals 12 residues. The chain's CDR3 is CASSLTGRGYTF. The CDR3 DNA is TGTGCCAGCAGTCTTACAGGGAGAGGCTACACCTTC.

This chain uses TRBV12-3 or TRBV12-4 with TRBJ1-2, with 7 bases matching TRBD1. Trimming at V came to 4 bases and at J to 7 bases, leaving 9 bases not matched to a gene. The CDR3 length is 14 residues. The CDR3 loop reads CASSYQTGYGGYTF. DNA of the CDR3: TGTGCCAGCAGTTACCAGACAGGGTATGGTGGCTACACCTTC.

V usage is TRBV28 and J usage is TRBJ2-1; 11 bases fit TRBD2. The junction had 8 bases not matched to a gene; V was cut back by 4 bases and J by 0 bases. In germline, CDR1 is MDHEN, CDR2 SYDVKM. This CDR3 has 18 amino acids. The CDR3 sequence is CASSSGLAGRSSYNEQFF. For the CDR3, the DNA is TGTGCCAGCAGTTCAGGACTAGCGGGCCGATCCTCCTACAATGAGCAGTTCTTC. Full variable domain (missing parts from reference TRBV28 and TRBJ2-1): DVKVTQSSRYLVKRTGEKVFLECVQDMDHENMFWYRQDPGLGLRLIYFSYDVKMKEKGDIPEGYSVSREKKERFSLILESASTNQTSMYLCASSSGLAGRSSYNEQFFGPGTRLTVL.

The genes are TRBV15 and TRBJ2-5, with TRBD1 as a possible D gene (5 bases). The V and J ends lost 0 bases and 5 bases respectively, with 16 bases between them. CDR1 LNHNV and CDR2 YYDKDF come from the germline V gene (reference sequence). The CDR3 sequence is 16 residues long. The CDR3 sequence is CATSRDSKGRTETQYF. Written as DNA, the CDR3 is TGTGCCACCAGCAGAGATAGTAAGGGGCGAACGGAGACCCAGTACTTC.

This chain connects TRBV5-1 to TRBJ1-1; D not certain. Germline CDR1 and CDR2: SGHRS and YFSETQ. Trimming took off 5 bases at V and 0 bases at J, with 5 bases between the two ends. The CDR3 extends over 12 amino acids. DNA for the CDR3: TGCGCCAGCAGGGAGGTGAACACTGAAGCTTTCTTT. Its protein product is CASREVNTEAFF.

V is TRBV4-1 and J is TRBJ1-5; D uncertain. Trimming stripped 4 bases from V and 3 bases from J, with 7 bases between. This CDR3 region has 13 residues. Per the germline V gene, CDR1 is MGHRA and CDR2 is YSYEKL. CDR3 DNA sequence: TGCGCCAGCAGCCCCTTGGCCAATCAGCCCCAGCATTTT. As protein: CASSPLANQPQHF.

This clonotype was observed a few times. The chain employs TRBV20-1 and TRBJ1-5, with no clear D. Trimming pared 5 bases from V and 4 bases from J, leaving 9 bases between. This CDR3 is 12 amino acids long. CDR1 is DFQATT, CDR2 SNEGSKA, per germline (reference sequence). The CDR3 nucleotides are TGCAGTGCTGGGAGGGAAAATCAGCCCCAGCATTTT. Translating it yields CSAGRENQPQHF.

The chain links TRBV24-1 to TRBJ2-1; 9 nucleotides agree with TRBD1. After removal of 3 bases from V and 6 bases from J, the junction contained 2 bases not matched to a gene. CDR3 length: 14 residues. CDR1 and CDR2 (germline): KGHDR, SFDVKD. In DNA form, the CDR3 reads TGTGCCACCAGTGATGTGGGACAGGGCAATGAGCAGTTCTTC. This sequence encodes CATSDVGQGNEQFF.

This clonotype turned up a few times. The chain uses TRBV29-1 and TRBJ1-1; 7 positions agree with TRBD1. CDR3 length equals 11 residues. CDR1 is SQVTM, CDR2 ANQGSEA, per germline. Trimming removed 7 bases from V and 9 bases from J; junction bases left unmatched: 8. CDR3 region: CSAGGDRKAFF. In nucleotides, the CDR3 is TGCAGCGCAGGGGGTGACAGGAAAGCTTTCTTT.

In this sample, this clonotype turned up a few times. V usage is TRBV5-6 and J usage is TRBJ2-7, with D tentatively TRBD2 (5 bases). The germline CDR1 and CDR2 sequences are SGHDT and YYEEEE. Trimming took 2 bases from V and 7 from J, leaving 13 bases between them. This CDR3 region has 13 residues. Here the CDR3 DNA reads TGTGCCAGCAGCTTCGATCCTCCGGGGGAGCAGTACTTC. Its translation: CASSFDPPGEQYF.

The chain links TRBV2 to TRBJ2-1; TRBD1 matches at 11 bases. The CDR3 is made up of 13 amino acids. Germline CDR1 and CDR2: SNHLY and FYNNEI. V lost 6 bases and J lost 8; bases outside the gene matches: 3. The CDR3 is CASSGTGGYEQFF. CDR3 DNA sequence: TGTGCCAGCAGCGGGACAGGGGGGTATGAGCAGTTCTTC.

In its sample, this clonotype was seen a few times. The genes are TRBV6-1 and TRBJ2-4; 7 nucleotides match TRBD2. Germline CDR1 is MNHNS and CDR2 is SASEGT. J gave up 2 bases and V 7 bases, and 2 bases lay outside the gene matches. The CDR3 has 13 residues. The CDR3 is CASTSGTKNIQYF. CDR3 nucleotides: TGTGCCAGCACCAGCGGGACCAAAAACATTCAGTACTTC.

The chain links TRBV7-2 to TRBJ2-5; the match to TRBD2 covers 9 bases. Per germline, CDR1 SGHTA and CDR2 FQGNSA. Losses at the gene ends were 4 bases for V and 5 bases for J; bases not matched to a gene: 5. The CDR3 consists of 14 residues. CDR3: CASSSAGLAETQYF. CDR3 DNA sequence: TGTGCCAGCAGCTCTGCAGGACTAGCGGAGACCCAGTACTTC.

This chain connects TRBV14 to TRBJ1-1, with D maybe TRBD1 (6 bases). This CDR3 region has 13 residues. CDR1 and CDR2 from the germline V gene are SGHDN and FVKESK. V was shortened by 7 bases and J by 4 bases, with 13 bases between the two germline ends. The CDR3, as DNA: TGTGCCAGCAACAGGGTTGAAGGCACTGAAGCTTTCTTT. Its protein product is CASNRVEGTEAFF.

CDR3 residues: CASSSAEIDNEQFF. Here the CDR3 DNA reads TGTGCCAGCAGTTCCGCAGAGATTGACAATGAGCAGTTCTTC. V is TRBV28 and J is TRBJ2-1; D is unclear. V lost 4 bases to trimming and J lost 5 bases, with 12 bases between them. This CDR3 is 14 amino acids long. Per the germline V gene, CDR1 is MDHEN and CDR2 is SYDVKM.

This clonotype was found a few times. The V and J genes are TRBV5-6 and TRBJ2-2; D remains ambiguous. CDR3 size: 16 residues. V dropped 2 bases and J dropped 1 base, with 12 bases sitting between them. Germline V gives CDR1 SGHDT, CDR2 YYEEEE. CDR3 DNA: TGTGCCAGCAGCTTAAGCCCTTTCAGGAACACCGGGGAGCTGTTTTTT. Encoded protein: CASSLSPFRNTGELFF.

The chain employs TRBV2 and TRBJ2-3; perhaps TRBD1 as D (5 bases). With 7 bases removed from V and 4 bases from J, the gap between germline ends came to 6 bases. CDR3 length equals 11 residues. The germline V gene has CDR1 SNHLY and CDR2 FYNNEI. The CDR3 sequence: CASTRADTQYF. The CDR3 nucleotides are TGTGCCAGCACCAGGGCAGATACGCAGTATTTT.

This clonotype turned up a few times. V gene TRBV7-9 combines with J gene TRBJ2-5; D not certain. CDR1 and CDR2 from the germline V gene are SEHNR and FQNEAQ (reference sequence). V lost 5 bases, J lost 4 bases, and 11 bases lay in between. The CDR3 is 13 amino acids. CDR3 amino acids: CASSKNLGETQYF. The CDR3 bases are TGTGCCAGCAGCAAAAACTTAGGAGAGACCCAGTACTTC.

The chain is built from TRBV4-1 and TRBJ2-7; 8 bases map to TRBD1. Trimming removed 2 bases from V and 3 bases from J; junction bases left unmatched: 6. CDR3 length equals 15 residues. Germline lookup yields CDR1 MGHRA and CDR2 YSYEKL. CDR3 in amino acids: CASSQRTGNNYEQYF. For the CDR3, the DNA is TGCGCCAGCAGCCAAAGGACAGGGAACAACTACGAGCAGTACTTC.

This clonotype has just a few counts. The chain recombines TRBV6-5 with TRBJ2-5; D is possibly TRBD2 (5 bases). With 0 bases removed from V and 2 bases from J, the gap between germline ends came to 13 bases. The length of the CDR3 is 16 residues. Germline lookup yields CDR1 MNHEY and CDR2 SVGAGI. CDR3 in amino acids: CASSYSSGSGQETQYF. The CDR3 DNA is TGTGCCAGCAGTTACTCTTCTGGCAGCGGTCAAGAGACCCAGTACTTC.

J is TRBJ2-1 and V is TRBV6-1; unclear D gene. This CDR3 comprises 14 residues. The V gene lost 6 bases and the J gene lost 4 bases, with 13 bases spanning the gap. Germline-derived CDR1 and CDR2 are MNHNS and SASEGT. CDR3 in amino acids: CASSGHTPYNEQFF. The DNA for the CDR3 is TGTGCCAGCAGCGGCCACACTCCTTACAATGAGCAGTTCTTC.

This chain connects TRBV7-6 to TRBJ2-5; 10 bases agree with TRBD2. Germline values: CDR1 SGHVS, CDR2 FNYEAQ. The CDR3 runs to 18 residues. V dropped 1 base and J dropped 3; count of bases not matched to a gene: 11. CDR3 bases: TGTGCCAGCAGCTTAGAGGGTTGGGGACTAGCGAATAAAGAGACCCAGTACTTC. Protein: CASSLEGWGLANKETQYF.

The chain links TRBV7-2 to TRBJ2-3, with a weak D call TRBD1 (6 bases). CDR3 length: 15 residues. Looked up from germline, CDR1 is SGHTA and CDR2 is FQGNSA. The V end was cut by 6 bases, the J end by 2 bases, with 15 bases between. The CDR3 coding sequence is TGTGCCAGCAGGGGGGCCTATAGCCTCACAGATACGCAGTATTTT. This gives the protein CASRGAYSLTDTQYF. Full variable domain (rest looked up from reference TRBV7-2 and TRBJ2-3): GAGVSQSPSNKVTEKGKDVELRCDPISGHTALYWYRQSLGQGLEFLIYFQGNSAPDKSGLPSDRFSAERTGGSVSTLTIQRTQQEDSAVYLCASRGAYSLTDTQYFGPGTRLTVL.

This clonotype occurred a few times. The rearrangement links TRBV6-2 or TRBV6-3 to TRBJ2-1; D is unresolved. The CDR3 is 17 residues long. The V end was cut by 2 bases, the J end by 3 bases, with 17 bases between. Looked up from germline, CDR1 is MNHEY and CDR2 is SVGEGT. CDR3 sequence (DNA): TGTGCCAGCAGTTACCCTTGGGCCTATCCCCTCTACAATGAGCAGTTCTTC. As protein: CASSYPWAYPLYNEQFF.

This clonotype has only a few counts. The J gene is TRBJ2-3, the V gene TRBV30; 12 bases map to TRBD2. Trimming removed 3 bases from V and 3 bases from J; junction bases left unmatched: 7. Germline V CDR1 and CDR2: GTSNPN, SVGIG (reference sequence). This CDR3 spans 16 amino acids. CDR3 sequence: CAWRKTSGRWTDTQYF. In nucleotides, the CDR3 is TGTGCCTGGAGGAAGACTAGCGGGAGATGGACAGATACGCAGTATTTT.

This clonotype was seen more than once but under ten times. The rearrangement uses TRBV5-1 and TRBJ2-2, with D possibly being TRBD1 or TRBD2 (7 bases each). CDR3 size: 15 residues. Germline V gene data show CDR1 as SGHRS and CDR2 as YFSETQ. The ends were cut back, 4 bases at V and 3 bases at J, with 13 bases in the middle. Written as DNA, the CDR3 is TGCGCCAGCAGCCTGACAGGGAGGGACACCGGGGAGCTGTTTTTT. Protein sequence: CASSLTGRDTGELFF.

J is TRBJ1-6 and V is TRBV7-2; weak D call: TRBD1 (5 bases). This CDR3 has 15 amino acids. Deletions cut 2 bases from V and 7 bases from J, with 12 bases between. Per germline, CDR1 SGHTA and CDR2 FQGNSA. The CDR3 loop is CASSLRGGLNSPLHF. The DNA of the CDR3 is TGTGCCAGCAGCTTAAGGGGAGGGCTAAATTCACCCCTCCACTTT.

This chain joins TRBV18 and TRBJ2-3; D is uncertain. V lost 4 bases, J lost 0 bases, and 11 bases lay in between. This CDR3 has 15 residues. Germline values: CDR1 KGHSH, CDR2 LQKENI. The CDR3 region is CASSRAEASTDTQYF. The CDR3 nucleotides read TGTGCCAGCTCACGGGCGGAAGCTAGCACAGATACGCAGTATTTT.

The chain employs TRBV27 and TRBJ2-1, with D perhaps matching TRBD2 (5 bases). V lost 6 bases, J lost 7 bases, and 22 bases lay in between. CDR3 length: 16 amino acids. Germline lookup yields CDR1 MNHEY and CDR2 SMNVEV (reference sequence). The CDR3 DNA follows: TGTGCCAGCAGAGCCTTAGGCCTCGGGAATGGGAATGAGCAGTTCTTC. This encodes CASRALGLGNGNEQFF.